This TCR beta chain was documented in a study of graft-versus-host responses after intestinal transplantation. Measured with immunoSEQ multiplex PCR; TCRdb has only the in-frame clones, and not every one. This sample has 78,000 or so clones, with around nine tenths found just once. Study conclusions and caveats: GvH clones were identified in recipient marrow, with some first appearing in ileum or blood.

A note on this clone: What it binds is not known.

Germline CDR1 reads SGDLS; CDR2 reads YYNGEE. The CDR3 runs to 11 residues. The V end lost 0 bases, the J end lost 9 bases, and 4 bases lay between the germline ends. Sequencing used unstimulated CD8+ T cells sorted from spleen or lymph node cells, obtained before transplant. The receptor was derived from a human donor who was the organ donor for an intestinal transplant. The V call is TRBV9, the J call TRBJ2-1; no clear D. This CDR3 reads CASSVGSEQFF. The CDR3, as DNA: TGTGCCAGCAGCGTAGGGTCTGAGCAGTTCTTC.